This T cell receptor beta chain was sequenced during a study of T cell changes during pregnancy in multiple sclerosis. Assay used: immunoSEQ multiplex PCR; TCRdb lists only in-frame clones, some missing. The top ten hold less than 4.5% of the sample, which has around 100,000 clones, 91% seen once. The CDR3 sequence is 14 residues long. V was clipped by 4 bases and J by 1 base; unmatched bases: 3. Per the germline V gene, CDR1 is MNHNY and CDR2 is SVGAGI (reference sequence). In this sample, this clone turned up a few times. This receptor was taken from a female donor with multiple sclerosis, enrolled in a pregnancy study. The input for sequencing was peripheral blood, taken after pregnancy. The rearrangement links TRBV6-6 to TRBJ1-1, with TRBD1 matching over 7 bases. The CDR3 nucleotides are TGTGCCAGCAGTTCGGACAGGCCGAACACTGAAGCTTTCTTT. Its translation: CASSSDRPNTEAFF.